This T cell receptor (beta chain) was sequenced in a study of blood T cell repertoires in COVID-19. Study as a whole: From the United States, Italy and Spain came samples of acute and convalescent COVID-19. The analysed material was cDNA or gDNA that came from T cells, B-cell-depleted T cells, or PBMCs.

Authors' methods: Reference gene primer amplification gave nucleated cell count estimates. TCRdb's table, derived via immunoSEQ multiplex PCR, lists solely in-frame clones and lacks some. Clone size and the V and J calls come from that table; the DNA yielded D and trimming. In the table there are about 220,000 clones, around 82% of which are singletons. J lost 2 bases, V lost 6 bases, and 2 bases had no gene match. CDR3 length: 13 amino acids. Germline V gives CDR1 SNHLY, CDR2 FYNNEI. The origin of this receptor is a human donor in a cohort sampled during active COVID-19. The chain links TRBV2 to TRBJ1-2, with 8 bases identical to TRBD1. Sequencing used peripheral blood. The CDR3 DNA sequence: TGTGCCAGCAGCAGGACAGGGAACTATGGCTACACCTTC. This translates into CASSRTGNYGYTF.